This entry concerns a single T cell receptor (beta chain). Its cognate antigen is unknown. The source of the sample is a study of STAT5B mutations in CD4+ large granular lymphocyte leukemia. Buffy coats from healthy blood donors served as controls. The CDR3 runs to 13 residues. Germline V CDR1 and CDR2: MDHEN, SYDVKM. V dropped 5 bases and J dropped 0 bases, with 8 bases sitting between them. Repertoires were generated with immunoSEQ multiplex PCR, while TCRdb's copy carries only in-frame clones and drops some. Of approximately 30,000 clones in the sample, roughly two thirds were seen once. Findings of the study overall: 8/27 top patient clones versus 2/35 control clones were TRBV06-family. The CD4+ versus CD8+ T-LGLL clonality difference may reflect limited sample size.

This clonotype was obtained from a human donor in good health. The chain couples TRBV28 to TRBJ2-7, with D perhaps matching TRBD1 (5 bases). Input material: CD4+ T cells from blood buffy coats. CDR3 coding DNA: TGTGCCAGCAGTCGCGACAGCTCCTACGAGCAGTACTTC. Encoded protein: CASSRDSSYEQYF. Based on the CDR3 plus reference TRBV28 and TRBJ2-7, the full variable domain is DVKVTQSSRYLVKRTGEKVFLECVQDMDHENMFWYRQDPGLGLRLIYFSYDVKMKEKGDIPEGYSVSREKKERFSLILESASTNQTSMYLCASSRDSSYEQYFGPGTRLTVT.